The source of this TCR beta chain is a study of CD8+CD57+ T cells in acquired aplastic anemia. Study summary: On average, healthy donors gave about 11 million reads for CD4+ cells.

Germline V gene lookup returns CDR1 SGHTA and CDR2 FQGTGA. With 3 bases removed from V and 1 base from J, the gap between germline ends came to 3 bases. The CDR3 totals 13 residues. Genomic DNA, the template, was used for profiling of the TCR beta VDJ and CDR3. One entry per CDR3 protein results from TCRdb running MiXCR on the reads. The sample has some 190,000 distinct CDR3 sequences; about 47% are singletons. The study, taken as a whole, reports: No significant patient-versus-control difference appeared in CD8+ Simpson's diversity. Patients and controls shared just under 30 CD8+ CDR3 sequences.

Many counts were recorded for this clonotype. Its specificity is unknown. Sample: sorted CD4+, CD8+, or CD8+CD57+ T cells (not recorded which) from PBMCs. This TCR derives from a human donor in good health. This rearrangement joins TRBV7-3 to TRBJ2-2, with D unresolved. For the CDR3, the DNA is TGTGCCAGCAGCTTTGGGAACACCGGGGAGCTGTTTTTT. The encoded protein is CASSFGNTGELFF.